This entry lists 18 T cell receptor beta chains sequenced from one sample in a study of CD8+CD57+ T cells in acquired aplastic anemia (dated by TCRdb to about 2018). Expansion of CD8+CD57+ cells had been shown by flow cytometry in the patients chosen for sequencing. Sequencing relied on an Illumina HiSeq 2000. Genomic DNA served as template for TCR beta VDJ combination and CDR3 sequence profiling. Using fastp trimming at Q25 and MiXCR clonotype assembly, TCRdb reanalyzed the public sequencing data and kept in-frame beta chains. One record per CDR3 amino acid sequence lists the most common genes and DNA. The sample table lists more than 150,000 distinct CDR3 sequences, nearly 50% of them with a count of one. The top ten hold 8.5% to 10% of the sample. Input material: sorted CD4+, CD8+, or CD8+CD57+ T cells (not recorded which) from PBMCs. The origin of the receptors is a human donor with aplastic anemia.

In its sample, this clonotype was seen many times. The chain carries TRBV4-1 and TRBJ2-5; D not certain. The CDR3 spans 16 residues. Trimming stripped 0 bases from V and 4 bases from J, with 15 bases between. Per the germline V gene, CDR1 is MGHRA and CDR2 is YSYEKL. The CDR3 here is CASSQDGHGGIETQYF. The DNA of the CDR3 is TGCGCCAGCAGCCAAGATGGGCACGGCGGTATAGAGACCCAGTACTTC.

The J gene is TRBJ1-2, the V gene TRBV19; no clear D gene. V was cut by 6 bases and J by 4 bases, with 9 bases left in between. Germline V CDR1 and CDR2: LNHDA, SQIVND (reference sequence). The CDR3 is 12 amino acids. CDR3 coding DNA: TGTGCCAGTAGGAGGTCGCTCTATGGCTACACCTTC. Residues: CASRRSLYGYTF.

This rearrangement joins TRBV20-1 to TRBJ1-6, with D unresolved. This CDR3 has 17 residues. V lost 2 bases to trimming and J lost 1 base, with 15 bases between them. Germline CDR1 and CDR2: DFQATT and SNEGSKA (reference sequence). CDR3 in amino acids: CSARSLSESSYNSPLHF. In nucleotides, the CDR3 is TGCAGTGCTAGATCCCTCAGCGAGAGTTCCTATAATTCACCCCTCCACTTT.

The rearrangement uses TRBV7-8 and TRBJ2-3, with 11 bases aligning to TRBD2. V lost 5 bases to trimming and J lost 6 bases; unmatched junction nucleotides: 7. The V gene's germline CDR1 is SGHVS and CDR2 FQNEAQ. The CDR3 consists of 15 residues. In DNA, the CDR3 is TGTGCCAGCAGCCCGAGGGGACTAGCGGTGGATACGCAGTATTTT. Translation gives CASSPRGLAVDTQYF.

This clonotype was seen repeatedly, ten times or more. DNA for the CDR3: TGTGCCAGCAGCCAAGGGACAGGGTATAATTCACCCCTCCACTTT. Residues: CASSQGTGYNSPLHF. The rearrangement uses TRBV3-1 and TRBJ1-6; 8 bases map to TRBD1. CDR3 size: 15 residues. Trimming at V came to 1 base and at J to 4 bases, leaving 0 bases not matched to a gene. Germline CDR1 is LGHDT and CDR2 is YNNKEL (reference sequence).

This chain joins TRBV20-1 and TRBJ2-3; 7 nucleotides agree with TRBD1. Germline trimming cut 1 base from V and 5 bases from J; bases unmatched to any gene: 9. Germline V gives CDR1 DFQATT, CDR2 SNEGSKA (reference sequence). The CDR3 extends over 15 amino acids. The CDR3 here is CSARGPQGFGDTQYF. CDR3 DNA sequence: TGCAGTGCTAGAGGTCCACAGGGGTTTGGAGATACGCAGTATTTT.

This rearrangement joins TRBV24-1 to TRBJ2-1, with D possibly TRBD1 on 6 matching bases. The V end lost 4 bases, the J end lost 10 bases, and 7 bases lay between the germline ends. The CDR3 totals 11 residues. From germline, CDR1 is KGHDR and CDR2 SFDVKD. CDR3 DNA sequence: TGTGCCACCAGTGACGGGACAGAGCAGTTCTTC. Translated: CATSDGTEQFF.

This clonotype was detected only a few times. The CDR3 coding sequence is TGTGCCAGCAGTTACGGCGGGGGGGCCAACAATGAGCAGTTCTTC. It yields the protein CASSYGGGANNEQFF. The genes are TRBV12-3 or TRBV12-4 and TRBJ2-1; 9 bases are shared with TRBD2. The CDR3 is made up of 15 amino acids. V lost 4 bases, J lost 5 bases, and 6 bases stayed unmatched.

The rearrangement uses TRBV19 and TRBJ1-1; possible D gene TRBD1, 6 bases. The V and J ends lost 3 bases and 2 bases respectively, with 16 bases between them. CDR1 and CDR2 (germline): LNHDA, SQIVND (reference sequence). The CDR3 has 16 amino acids. The CDR3 region is CASSITGSSLNTEAFF. The CDR3 DNA reads TGTGCCAGTAGTATCACAGGGTCCTCCCTCAACACTGAAGCTTTCTTT.

This clonotype came up many times. V usage is TRBV4-2 and J usage is TRBJ1-2; 7 positions match TRBD1. The V gene end was trimmed by 3 bases and the J gene end by 7 bases; junction bases not matched to a gene: 23. The CDR3 totals 19 residues. In germline, CDR1 is LGHNA, CDR2 YNFKEQ. This CDR3 reads CASSHHPEGYQGQQRGYTF. As DNA, the CDR3 is TGTGCCAGCAGCCACCACCCTGAGGGCTACCAGGGACAGCAGCGTGGCTACACCTTC.

This clonotype was counted only a few times. This chain links TRBV19 with TRBJ2-1; D unresolved. V lost 4 bases, J lost 8 bases, and 6 bases lay in between. The CDR3 length is 11 residues. The germline CDR1 and CDR2 sequences are LNHDA and SQIVND (reference sequence). The CDR3 protein is CASSTSYEQFF. CDR3 DNA sequence: TGTGCCAGTAGTACCAGTTATGAGCAGTTCTTC.

V usage is TRBV12-3 or TRBV12-4 and J usage is TRBJ2-7; 10 nucleotides agree with TRBD2. The CDR3 contains 15 residues. With 3 bases clipped from V and 5 bases from J, the junction kept 7 bases outside the gene matches. This chain's CDR3 is CASSFWLAGDNEQYF. The CDR3 DNA reads as TGTGCCAGCAGTTTCTGGCTAGCGGGAGATAACGAGCAGTACTTC.

This clonotype was counted many times. The chain joins TRBV6-1 to TRBJ1-3; no definite D call. The CDR3 has 12 amino acids. The V and J ends lost 5 bases and 3 bases respectively, with 5 bases between them. The germline V gene encodes CDR1 MNHNS and CDR2 SASEGT. The CDR3 DNA reads TGTGCCAGCAGTCTTAATGGAAACACCATATATTTT. This sequence encodes CASSLNGNTIYF.

This clonotype was seen ten or more times. The chain employs TRBV20-1 and TRBJ2-5; possibly TRBD1 for D (6 bases). The CDR3 loop spans 12 amino acids. Trimming shortened V by 4 bases and J by 5 bases, and 11 bases separated the two germline ends. CDR1 DFQATT and CDR2 SNEGSKA come from the germline V gene (reference sequence). The CDR3 spells CSAIDRLETQYF. The CDR3 DNA sequence: TGCAGTGCTATAGACAGGCTTGAGACCCAGTACTTC.

The V call is TRBV6-5, the J call TRBJ1-2; TRBD1 agrees at 8 bases. Germline V gene sequence: CDR1 MNHEY, CDR2 SVGAGI. This CDR3 has 14 amino acids. J lost 8 bases, V lost 0 bases, and 5 bases had no gene match. The CDR3 loop is CASSYSRGTGGYTF. The CDR3 coding sequence is TGTGCCAGCAGTTACTCGCGGGGGACAGGAGGCTACACCTTC.

There are many counts of this clonotype. The chain couples TRBV12-3 or TRBV12-4 to TRBJ2-7; weak D call: TRBD1 (6 bases). Trimming took off 5 bases at V and 6 bases at J, with 14 bases between the two ends. The CDR3 extends over 13 amino acids. As DNA, the CDR3 is TGTGCCAGCAGTCTGCAACAGGGATTCGAGCAGTACTTC. It is translated as CASSLQQGFEQYF.

A few counts support this clonotype. The V gene is TRBV29-1, the J gene TRBJ2-7; 8 bases line up with TRBD1. Per germline, CDR1 SQVTM and CDR2 ANQGSEA. This CDR3 has 15 residues. The V gene end was trimmed by 4 bases and the J gene end by 5 bases; junction bases not matched to a gene: 13. This chain's CDR3 is CSVGGPGQGADEQYF. CDR3 DNA sequence: TGCAGCGTTGGAGGCCCAGGGCAGGGGGCCGACGAGCAGTACTTC.

CDR3 DNA sequence: TGCAGCGTTCGGACAGTTACCCTTACCGATACGCAGTATTTT. Amino acids: CSVRTVTLTDTQYF. The V call is TRBV29-1, the J call TRBJ2-3; the D gene is possibly TRBD1 (6 bases). Trimming cost V 5 bases and J 6 bases, with 18 bases left between them. Germline values: CDR1 SQVTM, CDR2 ANQGSEA. The CDR3 covers 14 residues.